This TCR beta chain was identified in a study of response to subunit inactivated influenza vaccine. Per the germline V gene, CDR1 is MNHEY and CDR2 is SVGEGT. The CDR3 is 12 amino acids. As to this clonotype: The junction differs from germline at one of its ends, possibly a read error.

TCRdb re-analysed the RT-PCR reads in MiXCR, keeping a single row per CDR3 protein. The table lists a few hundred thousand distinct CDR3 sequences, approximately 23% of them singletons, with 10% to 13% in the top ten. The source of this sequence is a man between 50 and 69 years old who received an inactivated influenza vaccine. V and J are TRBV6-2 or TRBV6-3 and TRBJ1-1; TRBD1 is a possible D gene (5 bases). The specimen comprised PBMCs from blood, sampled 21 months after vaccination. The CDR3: CAKRGPDTEALF. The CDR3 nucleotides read TGTGCCAAACGGGGACCTGACACTGAAGCTCTCTTT.